This note documents a single T cell receptor (beta chain) sequence. The target antigen is unknown. CDR3 length: 15 residues. The ends lost 2 bases at V and 5 bases at J; junction bases unmatched: 9. The germline gives CDR1 SGHDT, CDR2 YYEEEE. PCR was performed using 60 Vbeta and 13 Jbeta primers. Sequenced by immunoSEQ multiplex PCR; TCRdb stores in-frame clones only, minus some. The sample carries 100,000 to 150,000 clones, around three quarters recorded once. The data were obtained in a study of cytomegalovirus exposure and HLA in healthy donors. Study at large: A previous analysis identified approximately 120 million unique TCR beta sequences derived from 180 million or so T cells. Study findings and constraints: Most subjects had HLA-A and HLA-B alleles reportedly predicted accurately by TCR beta sequences. Reports described diagnosis of cytomegalovirus status by the classifier as highly specific and sensitive.

The TCR comes from a man aged 30-40 years in good health and CMV-seronegative. The specimen sequenced was PBMCs. V usage is TRBV5-6 and J usage is TRBJ2-5; 7 nucleotides match TRBD2. For the CDR3, the DNA is TGTGCCAGCAGCTTACGGGGTTGGACTAGTGAGACCCAGTACTTC. It is translated as CASSLRGWTSETQYF. Full variable domain (missing parts from reference TRBV5-6 and TRBJ2-5): DAGVTQSPTHLIKTRGQQVTLRCSPKSGHDTVSWYQQALGQGPQFIFQYYEEEERQRGNFPDRFSGHQFPNYSSELNVNALLLGDSALYLCASSLRGWTSETQYFGPGTRLLVL.